This T cell receptor (beta chain) was found in a study of blood T cell repertoires in COVID-19. Study-level information: The origin of the acute and convalescent COVID-19 samples was the United States, Italy and Spain. T cells, B-cell-depleted T cells, or PBMCs provided the cDNA or gDNA that served as material.

As originally analysed: Amplification of reference gene primers provided the estimated nucleated cell counts. Clones were sequenced by immunoSEQ multiplex PCR, and TCRdb holds only the in-frame ones, with some missing. Clonal size and the V and J genes are those of that table, whereas D and trimming came from the DNA. Here the sample spans under 350,000 clones, roughly 85% being singletons. V shed 2 bases and J shed 6 bases, with 13 bases lying between them. This CDR3 is built from 14 residues. In germline, CDR1 is MNHNS, CDR2 SASEGT. The sample was peripheral blood. The TCR comes from a woman in her forties or fifties who had recovered from COVID-19. The V call is TRBV6-1, the J call TRBJ1-2; maybe TRBD1 (5 bases). The CDR3 coding sequence is TGTGCCAGCAGTGAAAGGCAGGGATTAGATGGCTACACCTTC. Residues: CASSERQGLDGYTF.